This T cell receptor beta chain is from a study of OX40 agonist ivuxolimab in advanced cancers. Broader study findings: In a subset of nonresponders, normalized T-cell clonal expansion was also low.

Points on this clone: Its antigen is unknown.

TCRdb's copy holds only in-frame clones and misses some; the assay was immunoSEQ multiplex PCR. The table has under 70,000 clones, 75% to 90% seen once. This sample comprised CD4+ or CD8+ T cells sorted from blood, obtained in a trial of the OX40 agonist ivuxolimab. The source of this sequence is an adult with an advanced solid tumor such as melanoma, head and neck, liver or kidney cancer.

The DNA for the CDR3 is TGTGCCAGCAGCCTCGATTGGACAGGGGGGAGGACTGAAGCTTTCTTT. Encoded protein: CASSLDWTGGRTEAFF. The V and J genes are TRBV5-8 and TRBJ1-1, with TRBD1 identical over 10 bases. This CDR3 has 16 amino acids. Germline V gene sequence: CDR1 SGHTS, CDR2 YDEGEE. The V and J ends lost 4 bases and 5 bases, in that order; junction bases with no gene match: 11.